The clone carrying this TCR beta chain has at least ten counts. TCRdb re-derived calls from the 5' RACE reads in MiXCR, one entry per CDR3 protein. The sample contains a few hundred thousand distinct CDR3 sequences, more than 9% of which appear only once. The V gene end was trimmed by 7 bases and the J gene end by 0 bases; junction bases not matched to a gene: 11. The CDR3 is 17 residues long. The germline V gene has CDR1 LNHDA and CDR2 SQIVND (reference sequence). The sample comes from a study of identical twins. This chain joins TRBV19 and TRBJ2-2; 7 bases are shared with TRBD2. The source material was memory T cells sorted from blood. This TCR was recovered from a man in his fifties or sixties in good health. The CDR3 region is CASKSWGRATNTGELFF. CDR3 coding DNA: TGTGCCAGTAAGAGTTGGGGGAGGGCCACGAACACCGGGGAGCTGTTTTTT.